Listed below are T cell receptor beta chains from one sample, sequenced in a study of T cell responses to AZD1222 COVID-19 vaccine. The method was immunoSEQ multiplex PCR; TCRdb's version includes in-frame clones alone and lacks a portion of them. The data contain 110,000 to 150,000 clones, 92% of them singletons. Sequences were derived from peripheral blood, sampled on day 0 of AZD1222 vaccination. Every receptor here comes from an adult in good health. CDR3s include the opening cysteine and the closing phenylalanine or tryptophan. Each record gives: clone size, J gene, D gene, V gene, CDR3 protein, CDR3 DNA. D genes are given only for firm matches. Clone sizes are given selectively: once, few, many, or a class where the clone is expanded.

>few|TRBJ1-1|TRBD1|TRBV3-1/TRBV3-2
CASSRQGMNTEAFF
TGTGCCAGCAGCCGACAGGGGATGAACACTGAAGCTTTCTTT
>few|TRBJ2-1|TRBD1|TRBV7-6
CASSPGWGQGSNEQFF
TGTGCCAGCAGCCCAGGGTGGGGACAGGGCTCCAATGAGCAGTTCTTC
>once|TRBJ1-4|-|TRBV12-3/TRBV12-4
CASSSDRDEKLFF
TGTGCCAGCAGTTCGGACAGAGATGAAAAACTGTTTTTT
>-|TRBJ1-2|TRBD1|TRBV5-4
CASSRPGGDGYTF
TGTGCCAGCAGCCGACCAGGGGGGGATGGCTACACCTTC
>-|TRBJ2-2|-|TRBV2
CASALALSPGELFF
TGTGCCAGCGCCTTGGCCTTATCCCCCGGGGAGCTGTTTTTT
>-|TRBJ2-1|TRBD2|TRBV4-1
CASSLNLAGGFYNEQFF
TGCGCCAGCAGCCTAAACCTAGCGGGAGGGTTCTACAATGAGCAGTTCTTC
>once|TRBJ2-1|TRBD1|TRBV7-3
CASSFAGGKSHNEQFF
TGTGCCAGCAGCTTCGCAGGGGGCAAATCCCACAATGAGCAGTTCTTC
>-|TRBJ2-2|-|TRBV3-1/TRBV3-2
CASSQRDTGELFF
TGTGCCAGCAGCCAAAGGGACACCGGGGAGCTGTTTTTT
>few|TRBJ1-1|-|TRBV7-3
CASSAGSTNTEAFF
TGTGCCAGCAGCGCAGGGTCGACGAACACTGAAGCTTTCTTT
>-|TRBJ1-2|TRBD1|TRBV7-3
CASSLDRETARGYGYTF
TGTGCCAGCAGCCTCGACAGGGAAACGGCGAGGGGCTATGGCTACACCTTC
>-|TRBJ1-1|-|TRBV20-1
CSAPRGTEAFF
TGCAGTGCCCCGCGGGGCACTGAAGCTTTCTTT
>-|TRBJ1-1|TRBD1|TRBV9
CASSVGTGGRSFF
TGTGCCAGCAGCGTAGGGACAGGGGGACGATCTTTCTTT
>-|TRBJ1-1|-|TRBV5-1
CASSPSEVIAEAFF
TGCGCCAGCAGCCCTTCGGAAGTTATCGCTGAAGCTTTCTTT
>-|TRBJ2-7|TRBD2|TRBV7-3
CASSLSVGLAEQYF
TGTGCCAGCAGCCTAAGTGTGGGACTAGCCGAGCAGTACTTC
>-|TRBJ2-7|TRBD1|TRBV10-3
CAISRGTPSYEQYF
TGTGCCATCAGCAGGGGGACCCCTTCTTACGAGCAGTACTTC
>-|TRBJ1-2|-|TRBV10-3
CAISGVLEGYTF
TGTGCCATCAGTGGAGTTTTGGAGGGCTACACCTTC
>-|TRBJ2-7|-|TRBV6-1
CASSESIGTLAYEQYF
TGTGCCAGCAGTGAAAGCATCGGGACCCTAGCCTACGAGCAGTACTTC
>-|TRBJ2-3|-|TRBV7-2
CASSLDRSTDTQYF
TGTGCCAGCAGCTTAGACCGAAGCACAGATACGCAGTATTTT
>-|TRBJ1-4|-|TRBV4-1
CASSLLQGEGEKLFF
TGCGCCAGCAGCCTACTACAGGGAGAAGGAGAAAAACTGTTTTTT
>-|TRBJ2-3|-|TRBV5-1
CASSLAGVGGGTDTQYF
TGCGCCAGCAGCTTGGCAGGCGTGGGAGGCGGTACAGATACGCAGTATTTT
>few|TRBJ2-7|-|TRBV4-1
CASSLEPGAHSYEQYF
TGCGCCAGCAGCCTCGAACCCGGGGCCCACTCCTACGAGCAGTACTTC
>-|TRBJ2-1|TRBD1|TRBV5-1
CASSWRGTGYNNEQFF
TGCGCCAGCAGCTGGCGGGGGACAGGGTATAACAATGAGCAGTTCTTC
>-|TRBJ1-3|-|TRBV7-2
CASTGRLLSGNTIYF
TGTGCCAGCACCGGGAGACTGCTCTCTGGAAACACCATATATTTT
>-|TRBJ1-1|-|TRBV27
CASSFRGNTEAFF
TGTGCCAGCAGTTTTAGGGGGAACACTGAAGCTTTCTTT
>once|TRBJ1-2|-|TRBV6-5
CATRTGSYGYTF
TGTGCCACTCGGACGGGATCCTATGGCTACACCTTC
>-|TRBJ1-4|-|TRBV27
CASSPSVGEVNEKLFF
TGTGCCAGCAGTCCCTCCGTAGGGGAGGTGAATGAAAAACTGTTTTTT
>-|TRBJ2-3|-|TRBV28
CASRKTGTSTDTQYF
TGTGCCAGCAGGAAGACGGGGACTTCCACAGATACGCAGTATTTT
>-|TRBJ1-1|-|TRBV5-6
CASSLLSWDLRSSEAFF
TGTGCCAGCAGCTTGCTCTCTTGGGACCTCCGATCGAGTGAAGCTTTCTTT
>-|TRBJ2-3|-|TRBV5-1
CASSLGGPLGLVSDTQYF
TGCGCCAGCAGCTTGGGGGGGCCACTGGGACTCGTCTCAGATACGCAGTATTTT